The 22 T cell receptor beta chains reported below all come from one sample, sequenced in a study of T cells after yellow fever vaccination. TCRdb processed the 5' RACE reads anew with MiXCR; each CDR3 protein has one entry. The sample gives around 350,000 distinct CDR3 sequences, around a tenth of which show up once; around 18% is in the top ten. Sequences were derived from PBMCs, sampled on the day of the first yellow fever vaccination. These TCRs come from a young man who received the YFV17D yellow fever vaccine.

Written as DNA, the CDR3 is TGTGCCAGCAGTTACGGGGACATGAACACTGAAGCTTTCTTT. Translating it yields CASSYGDMNTEAFF. The chain combines TRBV6-5 with TRBJ1-1, with D possibly being TRBD1 (6 bases). CDR3 length: 14 amino acids. Germline CDR1 is MNHEY and CDR2 is SVGAGI. Trimming pared 2 bases from V and 0 bases from J, leaving 7 bases between.

This clonotype came up many times. V usage is TRBV28 and J usage is TRBJ1-4; 10 bases map to TRBD1. The V and J ends lost 2 bases and 7 bases, in that order; junction bases with no gene match: 4. This CDR3 contains 15 residues. CDR1 and CDR2 from the germline V gene are MDHEN and SYDVKM. The CDR3 protein is CASSLGDRGGEKLFF. CDR3 sequence (DNA): TGTGCCAGCAGTTTAGGGGACAGGGGTGGTGAAAAACTGTTTTTT.

In its sample, this clonotype was seen a few times. This chain connects TRBV7-3 to TRBJ2-1; D possibly corresponds to TRBD1 (6 bases). CDR1 and CDR2 from the germline V gene are SGHTA and FQGTGA. The CDR3 sequence is 16 residues long. Trimming pared 5 bases from V and 0 bases from J, leaving 14 bases between. DNA of the CDR3: TGTGCCAGCAGCCGCCCCGGACAGAGCTCCTACAATGAGCAGTTCTTC. Translated: CASSRPGQSSYNEQFF.

Ten or more counts support this clonotype. The chain has TRBV12-3 or TRBV12-4 and TRBJ1-2; D not certain. The V end lost 5 bases, the J end lost 2 bases, and 9 bases lay between the germline ends. The CDR3 has 13 residues. CDR3 residues: CASSPQVNYGYTF. The DNA of the CDR3 is TGTGCCAGCAGTCCACAAGTAAACTATGGCTACACCTTC.

A few counts support this clonotype. CDR3 in DNA: TGCGCCAGCAGCCAAGCGGATCTCTTCATAAACTATGGCTACACCTTC. It encodes CASSQADLFINYGYTF. The V call is TRBV4-1, the J call TRBJ1-2; D unresolved. Trimming removed 1 base at V and 2 bases at J, with 14 bases between. CDR3 length equals 16 residues. Germline CDR1 is MGHRA and CDR2 is YSYEKL.

The J gene is TRBJ1-6, the V gene TRBV20-1; D perhaps matches TRBD1 (5 bases). Germline CDR1 and CDR2: DFQATT and SNEGSKA (reference sequence). CDR3 length: 12 residues. The V end was cut by 5 bases, the J end by 7 bases, with 9 bases between. The CDR3 DNA follows: TGCAGTGCTCGGGGGGGGAATTCACCCCTCCACTTT. This encodes CSARGGNSPLHF.

This clonotype was picked up many times. The gene calls are TRBV11-2 and TRBJ2-2; D not certain. CDR1 and CDR2 from the germline V gene are SGHAT and FQNNGV. V lost 3 bases, J lost 3 bases, and 2 bases lay in between. The CDR3 runs 12 residues. The CDR3 loop is CASSLYTGELFF. The CDR3, as DNA: TGTGCCAGCAGCTTGTACACCGGGGAGCTGTTTTTT.

There are a few counts of this clonotype. This chain uses TRBV21-1 with TRBJ2-1; TRBD2 is the table's D call, not checked against the DNA. TRBV21-1 is a known pseudogene. The CDR3 sequence is 20 residues long. Here the CDR3 DNA reads TGTGCCAGCAGCAATGGCCGGCATTCAGCGGGGGGCTCCCCCTACAATGAGCAGTTCTTC. This encodes CASSNGRHSAGGSPYNEQFF.

The genes are TRBV20-1 and TRBJ1-2, with 9 bases identical to TRBD1. Germline CDR1 DFQATT, CDR2 SNEGSKA (reference sequence). Trimming removed 5 bases from V and 3 bases from J; junction bases left unmatched: 4. The CDR3 sequence is 13 residues long. The CDR3 DNA sequence: TGCAGTGCTCCCGGACAGGGGTACTATGGCTACACCTTC. This codes for CSAPGQGYYGYTF.

Only a few counts were recorded for this clonotype. J is TRBJ2-1 and V is TRBV12-3 or TRBV12-4; 11 bases fit TRBD2. The CDR3 has 15 residues. With V trimmed by 3 bases and J by 6 bases, 4 bases remained unmatched. This CDR3 reads CASSLATSGINEQFF. CDR3 DNA: TGTGCCAGCAGTTTGGCGACTAGCGGGATCAATGAGCAGTTCTTC.

The chain combines TRBV2 with TRBJ1-5; TRBD1 matches at 7 bases. J lost 6 bases, V lost 2 bases, and 7 bases had no gene match. Germline V gene sequence: CDR1 SNHLY, CDR2 FYNNEI. This CDR3 spans 15 amino acids. This chain's CDR3 is CASSEHRGRGQPQHF. The CDR3 DNA reads as TGTGCCAGCAGTGAACACAGGGGAAGGGGTCAGCCCCAGCATTTT.

The V call is TRBV7-8, the J call TRBJ1-1; TRBD1 might be the D (6 bases). The CDR3 sequence is 15 residues long. V gave up 5 bases and J gave up 3 bases, with 16 bases separating them. Germline V CDR1 and CDR2: SGHVS, FQNEAQ. The CDR3 region is CASSPWTVRDTEAFF. The CDR3 bases are TGTGCCAGCAGCCCGTGGACAGTTAGGGACACTGAAGCTTTCTTT.

The CDR3 reads CASSLGGVGIYEQYF. The DNA of the CDR3 is TGCGCCAGCAGCTTGGGCGGGGTTGGTATTTACGAGCAGTACTTC. The rearrangement uses TRBV5-1 and TRBJ2-7; tentative D call: TRBD2 (6 bases). Germline CDR1 SGHRS, CDR2 YFSETQ. The CDR3 is made up of 15 amino acids. Between the trimmed V and J ends, which lost 0 bases and 4 bases, there was a span of 14 bases.

This clonotype was observed a few times. J is TRBJ2-4 and V is TRBV7-2; perhaps TRBD2 as D (6 bases). Germline lookup yields CDR1 SGHTA and CDR2 FQGNSA. The ends were cut back, 2 bases at V and 1 base at J, with 12 bases in the middle. The CDR3 runs to 16 residues. CDR3 sequence (DNA): TGTGCCAGCAGCTTACTCGGCCTAGCGGCCAAAAACATTCAGTACTTC. This encodes CASSLLGLAAKNIQYF.

The chain employs TRBV4-3 and TRBJ2-2, with 7 bases matching TRBD2. Germline CDR1 is LGHNA and CDR2 is YSLEER. With V trimmed by 1 base and J by 2 bases, 4 bases remained unmatched. The CDR3 totals 16 residues. CDR3 nucleotide sequence: TGCGCCAGCAGCCAAGGGAGCGGGACCAACACCGGGGAGCTGTTTTTT. Translation: CASSQGSGTNTGELFF.

This clonotype turned up a few times. CDR3 bases: TGCGCCAGCACCCCGGGGGGCTACGAGCAGTACTTC. This codes for CASTPGGYEQYF. The V gene is TRBV5-1, the J gene TRBJ2-7; the match to TRBD2 covers 7 bases. The CDR3 is made up of 12 amino acids. CDR1 is SGHRS, CDR2 YFSETQ, per germline. J gave up 3 bases and V 6 bases, and 3 bases lay outside the gene matches.

This clonotype was found a few times. The chain is built from TRBV7-2 and TRBJ1-2; D is perhaps TRBD1 (5 bases). The V end was cut by 1 base, the J end by 8 bases, with 17 bases between. The CDR3 is made up of 15 amino acids. From germline, CDR1 is SGHTA and CDR2 FQGNSA. The CDR3 DNA reads TGTGCCAGCAGCTTAGAGAGGGACCCGGGGGGAGGCTACACCTTC. It codes for CASSLERDPGGGYTF.

V usage is TRBV6-5 and J usage is TRBJ2-3; 11 positions agree with TRBD2. Germline V gives CDR1 MNHEY, CDR2 SVGAGI. After removal of 2 bases from V and 5 bases from J, the junction contained 9 bases not matched to a gene. The CDR3 is 17 amino acids. As DNA, the CDR3 is TGTGCCAGCAGTTACCTTTCTAGCGGGGGGCCAAAAGATACGCAGTATTTT. Amino acid sequence: CASSYLSSGGPKDTQYF.

The chain uses TRBV12-3 or TRBV12-4 and TRBJ2-5, with D maybe TRBD1 (6 bases). This CDR3 is built from 11 residues. Trimming left V 5 bases short and J 7 bases short, with 8 bases between. The CDR3: CASSEQGTQYF. CDR3 DNA: TGTGCCAGCAGTGAACAGGGGACCCAGTACTTC.

The V gene is TRBV6-1, the J gene TRBJ1-5; D remains ambiguous. Trimming pared 8 bases from V and 1 base from J, leaving 12 bases between. The CDR3 has 14 amino acids. Germline CDR1 and CDR2: MNHNS and SASEGT. The CDR3 loop reads CASSGWASNQPQHF. The DNA of the CDR3 is TGTGCCAGCTCCGGGTGGGCGAGCAATCAGCCCCAGCATTTT.

CDR3: CSARDRQGGQPQHF. CDR3 DNA sequence: TGCAGTGCTAGAGATCGGCAGGGAGGTCAGCCCCAGCATTTT. The chain carries TRBV20-1 and TRBJ1-5; D is perhaps TRBD1 (5 bases). The ends were cut back, 0 bases at V and 6 bases at J, with 12 bases in the middle. The CDR3 is 14 residues long. Germline V gives CDR1 DFQATT, CDR2 SNEGSKA (reference sequence).

This clonotype was seen a few times. The gene calls are TRBV5-1 and TRBJ1-1, with D unresolved. Germline loops: CDR1 SGHRS, CDR2 YFSETQ. V lost 1 base, J lost 4 bases, and 11 bases lay in between. This CDR3 has 14 residues. The CDR3: CASSLLAGTTEAFF. The CDR3 nucleotides are TGCGCCAGCAGCTTGCTGGCGGGAACCACTGAAGCTTTCTTT.